The 17 T cell receptor beta chains listed next were all sequenced from one sample in a study of blood T cell repertoires in COVID-19. Clones were sequenced by immunoSEQ multiplex PCR, and TCRdb holds only the in-frame ones, with some missing. Of hundreds of thousands of clones detected, more than 85% appear once; the ten largest clones hold around 10%. The sequenced sample was PBMCs or T cells enriched from blood (not recorded which). The source of these receptors is a man in his forties or fifties who had recovered from COVID-19.

The V and J genes are TRBV5-1 and TRBJ2-5, with TRBD1 identical over 7 bases. The CDR3 runs 15 residues. With 4 bases clipped from V and 5 bases from J, the junction kept 11 bases outside the gene matches. The V gene's germline CDR1 is SGHRS and CDR2 YFSETQ. The CDR3 nucleotides are TGCGCCAGCAGCAGTGTGGACAGGTTGTGGGAGACCCAGTACTTC. Translating it yields CASSSVDRLWETQYF.

This clone was seen a handful of times. This sequence joins TRBV2 and TRBJ2-1, with 8 nucleotides matching TRBD2. The CDR3 consists of 15 residues. The J segment lost 6 bases and the V segment lost 4 bases, leaving 8 bases of the junction unmatched. Germline CDR1 reads SNHLY; CDR2 reads FYNNEI. CDR3 loop: CASSVSGGPGNEQFF. The CDR3, as DNA: TGTGCCAGCAGTGTGTCGGGAGGGCCAGGCAATGAGCAGTTCTTC.

This sequence joins TRBV6-2 or TRBV6-3 and TRBJ2-7; 12 nucleotides line up with TRBD1. The germline V gene has CDR1 MNHEY and CDR2 SVGEGT. The V gene end was trimmed by 3 bases and the J gene end by 5 bases; junction bases not matched to a gene: 11. CDR3 length equals 17 residues. In nucleotides, the CDR3 is TGTGCCAGCAGTTATCTTGGGACAGGGGGCGCGTTCGACGAGCAGTACTTC. It encodes CASSYLGTGGAFDEQYF.

The chain joins TRBV10-3 to TRBJ1-5; a possible D gene is TRBD1 (6 bases). V lost 0 bases, J lost 0 bases, and 6 bases lay in between. CDR1 ENHRY and CDR2 SYGVKD come from the germline V gene. The CDR3 runs to 15 residues. The CDR3 region is CAISESGASNQPQHF. In nucleotides, the CDR3 is TGTGCCATCAGTGAGTCGGGGGCTAGCAATCAGCCCCAGCATTTT.

The chain couples TRBV4-1 to TRBJ2-1; possible D gene TRBD1, 6 bases. CDR3 length equals 16 residues. Germline lookup yields CDR1 MGHRA and CDR2 YSYEKL. V dropped 0 bases and J dropped 7 bases, with 16 bases sitting between them. In DNA, the CDR3 is TGCGCCAGCAGCCAAGAAGCACAGGGAGTAAGGAATGAGCAGTTCTTC. Residues: CASSQEAQGVRNEQFF.

The CDR3 region is CASSLVGTSFYEQYF. Here the CDR3 DNA reads TGCGCCAGCAGCTTGGTGGGGACTAGTTTCTACGAGCAGTACTTC. The chain links TRBV5-1 to TRBJ2-7; 8 bases match TRBD2. The trim removed 0 bases at V and 3 bases at J, leaving 5 bases unmatched. Germline-derived CDR1 and CDR2 are SGHRS and YFSETQ. This CDR3 has 15 residues.

The V call is TRBV7-9, the J call TRBJ1-3; D perhaps matches TRBD1 (5 bases). Germline CDR1 is SEHNR and CDR2 is FQNEAQ (reference sequence). This CDR3 contains 15 residues. Trimming removed 10 bases from V and 0 bases from J, with 16 bases in between. The CDR3 region is CATRKGPSSGNTIYF. CDR3 nucleotides: TGTGCCACCAGAAAGGGGCCGAGCTCTGGAAACACCATATATTTT.

The V gene is TRBV28, the J gene TRBJ2-3, with 8 bases lining up with TRBD1. This CDR3 contains 15 residues. The V gene end was trimmed by 3 bases and the J gene end by 7 bases; junction bases not matched to a gene: 9. From germline, CDR1 is MDHEN and CDR2 SYDVKM. CDR3 in DNA: TGTGCCAGCAGTTTTTGGAGACAGGGGTCGCATACGCAGTATTTT. Amino acid sequence: CASSFWRQGSHTQYF.

J is TRBJ1-4 and V is TRBV6-5; D not certain. The CDR3 is 13 residues long. Germline V gives CDR1 MNHEY, CDR2 SVGAGI. V gave up 6 bases and J gave up 10 bases, with 15 bases separating them. CDR3 protein: CASRFAGTGKLFF. The CDR3 bases are TGTGCCAGCAGGTTCGCCGGCACGGGAAAACTGTTTTTT.

The J gene is TRBJ2-1, the V gene TRBV28; 7 nucleotides align to TRBD2. Germline V gene lookup returns CDR1 MDHEN and CDR2 SYDVKM. After removal of 5 bases from V and 2 bases from J, the junction contained 6 bases not matched to a gene. The CDR3 has 15 amino acids. As DNA, the CDR3 is TGTGCCAGCAGTAAGCGGGATCTCACCTACAATGAGCAGTTCTTC. It specifies CASSKRDLTYNEQFF.

The rearrangement links TRBV7-3 to TRBJ2-2; tentative D call: TRBD2 (5 bases). The CDR3 loop spans 15 amino acids. CDR1 is SGHTA, CDR2 FQGTGA, per germline. V was clipped by 5 bases and J by 1 base, with 11 bases between them. CDR3 protein: CASSPERRNTGELFF. DNA of the CDR3: TGTGCCAGCAGCCCCGAGCGGAGGAACACCGGGGAGCTGTTTTTT.

The chain links TRBV6-5 to TRBJ2-7, with a tentative D call TRBD2 (7 bases). V was pared by 4 bases and J by 4 bases, with 14 bases between. There are 14 residues in the CDR3. CDR1 MNHEY and CDR2 SVGAGI come from the germline V gene. CDR3 loop: CASSSDGGRYEQYF. The CDR3 nucleotides read TGTGCCAGCAGTTCCGACGGGGGGCGATACGAGCAGTACTTC.

The chain joins TRBV29-1 to TRBJ1-4, with TRBD1 as a possible D gene (5 bases). Germline V gene sequence: CDR1 SQVTM, CDR2 ANQGSEA. V was clipped by 6 bases and J by 2 bases, with 10 bases between them. This CDR3 is built from 13 residues. The CDR3 sequence: CSVGGATNEKLFF. The CDR3 coding sequence is TGCAGCGTCGGGGGTGCGACTAATGAAAAACTGTTTTTT.

This chain uses TRBV6-5 with TRBJ1-2; 7 nucleotides align to TRBD1. In germline, CDR1 is MNHEY, CDR2 SVGAGI. The CDR3 is 14 amino acids. V gave up 6 bases and J gave up 5 bases; unmatched junction bases: 9. The CDR3 nucleotides are TGTGCCAGCAGAGCCCCGGGACAGTCATATGGCTACACCTTC. Translated: CASRAPGQSYGYTF.

This clone occurred once. V gene TRBV7-9 combines with J gene TRBJ2-1, with 12 bases fitting TRBD2. V was clipped by 4 bases and J by 7 bases; unmatched bases: 5. The CDR3 is made up of 15 amino acids. Germline V gene data show CDR1 as SEHNR and CDR2 as FQNEAQ (reference sequence). The CDR3 protein is CASSSTLAGGNEQFF. The DNA for the CDR3 is TGTGCCAGCAGCTCTACACTAGCGGGAGGTAATGAGCAGTTCTTC.

The chain joins TRBV7-3 to TRBJ2-5; 16 bases agree with TRBD2. Germline assignment: CDR1 SGHTA and CDR2 FQGTGA. J was trimmed by 7 bases and V by 2 bases; bases with no gene match: 7. The CDR3 sequence is 17 residues long. In nucleotides, the CDR3 is TGTGCCAGCAGCTTAGGGACTAGCGGGAGGGATGTCGGGACCCAGTACTTC. Its translation is CASSLGTSGRDVGTQYF.

This chain joins TRBV19 and TRBJ1-1; D not certain. The CDR3 is made up of 16 amino acids. CDR1 and CDR2 from the germline V gene are LNHDA and SQIVND (reference sequence). V was pared by 5 bases and J by 6 bases, with 22 bases between. In nucleotides, the CDR3 is TGTGCCAGTAGTCTCATCAACCAAGGGAGAGAAGCTGAAGCTTTCTTT. The encoded protein is CASSLINQGREAEAFF.